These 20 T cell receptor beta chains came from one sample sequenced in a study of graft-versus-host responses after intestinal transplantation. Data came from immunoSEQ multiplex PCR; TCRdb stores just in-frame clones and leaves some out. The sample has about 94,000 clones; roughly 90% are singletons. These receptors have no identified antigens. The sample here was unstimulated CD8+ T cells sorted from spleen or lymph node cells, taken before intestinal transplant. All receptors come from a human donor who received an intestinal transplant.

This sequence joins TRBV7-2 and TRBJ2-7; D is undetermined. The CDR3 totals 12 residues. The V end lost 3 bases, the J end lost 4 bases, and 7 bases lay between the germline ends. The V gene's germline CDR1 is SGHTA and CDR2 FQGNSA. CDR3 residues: CASSFEIYEQYF. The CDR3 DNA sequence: TGTGCCAGCAGCTTCGAGATTTACGAGCAGTACTTC.

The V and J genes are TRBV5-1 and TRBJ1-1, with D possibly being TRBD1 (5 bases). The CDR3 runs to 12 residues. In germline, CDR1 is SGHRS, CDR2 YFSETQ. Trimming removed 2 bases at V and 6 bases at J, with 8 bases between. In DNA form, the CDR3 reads TGCGCCAGCAGCTTAACAGGTCCTGAAGCTTTCTTT. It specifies CASSLTGPEAFF.

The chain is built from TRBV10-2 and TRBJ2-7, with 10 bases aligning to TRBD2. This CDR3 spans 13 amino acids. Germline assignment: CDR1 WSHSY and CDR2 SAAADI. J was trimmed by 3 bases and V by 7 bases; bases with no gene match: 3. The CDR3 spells CASTPSGGYEQYF. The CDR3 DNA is TGCGCCAGCACCCCTAGCGGGGGCTACGAGCAGTACTTC.

Here the CDR3 DNA reads TGTGCCAGTAGTATGCCAGGGCGAACTGAAGCTTTCTTT. Its protein is CASSMPGRTEAFF. This rearrangement joins TRBV19 to TRBJ1-1; tentative D call: TRBD1 (5 bases). The CDR3 has 13 amino acids. Germline V gene data show CDR1 as LNHDA and CDR2 as SQIVND (reference sequence). V was cut by 3 bases and J by 5 bases, with 10 bases left in between. The whole variable domain, remainder taken from reference TRBV19 and TRBJ1-1, is DGGITQSPKYLFRKEGQNVTLSCEQNLNHDAMYWYRQDPGQGLRLIYYSQIVNDFQKGDIAEGYSVSREKKESFPLTVTSAQKNPTAFYLCASSMPGRTEAFFGQGTRLTVV.

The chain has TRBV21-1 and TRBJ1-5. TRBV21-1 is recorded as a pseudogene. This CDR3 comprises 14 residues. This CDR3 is CASSKFAGRQPQHF. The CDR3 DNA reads TGTGCCAGCAGCAAATTTGCAGGGAGGCAGCCCCAGCATTTT.

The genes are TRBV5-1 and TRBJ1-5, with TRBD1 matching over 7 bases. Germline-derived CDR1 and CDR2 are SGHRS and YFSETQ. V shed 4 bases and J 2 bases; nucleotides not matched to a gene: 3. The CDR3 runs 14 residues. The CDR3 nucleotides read TGCGCCAGCAGCCTCCAGGGGGGCAATCAGCCCCAGCATTTT. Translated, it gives CASSLQGGNQPQHF.

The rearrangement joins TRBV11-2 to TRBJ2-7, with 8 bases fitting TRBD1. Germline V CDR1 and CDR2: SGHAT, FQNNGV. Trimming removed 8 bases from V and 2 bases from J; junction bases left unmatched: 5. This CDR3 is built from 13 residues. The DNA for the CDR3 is TGTGCCAGCCGTGCGACAGGGGCCTACGAGCAGTACTTC. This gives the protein CASRATGAYEQYF.

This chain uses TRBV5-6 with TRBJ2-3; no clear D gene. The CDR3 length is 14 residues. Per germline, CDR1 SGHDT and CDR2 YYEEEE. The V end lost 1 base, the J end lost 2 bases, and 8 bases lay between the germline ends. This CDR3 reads CASSLPANTDTQYF. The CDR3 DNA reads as TGTGCCAGCAGCTTGCCAGCGAACACAGATACGCAGTATTTT.

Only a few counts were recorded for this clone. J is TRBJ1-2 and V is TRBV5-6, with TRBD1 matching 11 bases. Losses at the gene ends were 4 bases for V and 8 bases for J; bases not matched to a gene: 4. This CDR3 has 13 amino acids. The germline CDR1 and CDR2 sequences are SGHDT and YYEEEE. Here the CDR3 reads CASSLGTGGGYTF. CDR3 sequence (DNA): TGTGCCAGCAGCCTGGGGACAGGGGGAGGCTACACCTTC.

The CDR3 DNA is TGTGCCAGCAGTGAAGACAGGGTCCCTGAAAAACTGTTTTTT. Protein product: CASSEDRVPEKLFF. The chain links TRBV2 to TRBJ1-4, with D possibly being TRBD1 (6 bases). V was cut by 1 base and J by 7 bases, with 10 bases left in between. The germline gives CDR1 SNHLY, CDR2 FYNNEI. The CDR3 has 14 residues.

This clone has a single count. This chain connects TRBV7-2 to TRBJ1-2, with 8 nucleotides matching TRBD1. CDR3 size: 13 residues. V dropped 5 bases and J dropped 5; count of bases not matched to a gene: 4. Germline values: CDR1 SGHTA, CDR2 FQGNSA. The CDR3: CASSPGGAYGYTF. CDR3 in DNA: TGTGCCAGCAGCCCAGGGGGCGCATATGGCTACACCTTC.

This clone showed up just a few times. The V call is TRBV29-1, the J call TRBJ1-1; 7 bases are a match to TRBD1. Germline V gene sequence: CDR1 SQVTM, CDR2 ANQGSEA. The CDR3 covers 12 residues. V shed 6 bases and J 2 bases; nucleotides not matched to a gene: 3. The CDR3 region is CSVDRTNTEAFF. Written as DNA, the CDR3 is TGCAGCGTGGACAGGACCAACACTGAAGCTTTCTTT.

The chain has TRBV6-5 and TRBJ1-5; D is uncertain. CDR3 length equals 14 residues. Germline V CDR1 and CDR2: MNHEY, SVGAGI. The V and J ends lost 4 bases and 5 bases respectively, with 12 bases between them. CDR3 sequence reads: CASSSHLGDQPQHF. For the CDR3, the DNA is TGTGCCAGCAGTTCCCATCTGGGCGATCAGCCCCAGCATTTT.

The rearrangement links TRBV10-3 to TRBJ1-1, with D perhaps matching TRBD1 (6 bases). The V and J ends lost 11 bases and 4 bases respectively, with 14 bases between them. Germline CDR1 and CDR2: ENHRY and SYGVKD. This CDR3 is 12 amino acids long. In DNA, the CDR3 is TGTGCCGGCAGGGGTGGGGGCACTGAAGCTTTCTTT. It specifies CAGRGGGTEAFF.

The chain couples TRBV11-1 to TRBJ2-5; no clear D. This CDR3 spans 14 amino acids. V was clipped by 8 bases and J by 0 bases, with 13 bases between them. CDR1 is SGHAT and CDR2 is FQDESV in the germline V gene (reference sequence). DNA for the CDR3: TGTGCCAGCCGCCTCACCAGTAACCAAGAGACCCAGTACTTC. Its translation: CASRLTSNQETQYF.

Here the CDR3 DNA reads TGTGCCAGCAGCTTAGTGGGCAGGCTAGAGACCCAGTACTTC. Its protein product is CASSLVGRLETQYF. The chain recombines TRBV11-2 with TRBJ2-5; D is uncertain. The CDR3 sequence is 14 residues long. Trimming shortened V by 1 base and J by 4 bases, and 10 bases separated the two germline ends. The germline CDR1 and CDR2 sequences are SGHAT and FQNNGV.

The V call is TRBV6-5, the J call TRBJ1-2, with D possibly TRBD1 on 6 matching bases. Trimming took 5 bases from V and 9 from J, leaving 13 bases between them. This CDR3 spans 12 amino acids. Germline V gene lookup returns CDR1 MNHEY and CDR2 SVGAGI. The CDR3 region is CASSPDRDSYTF. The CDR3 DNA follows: TGTGCCAGCAGTCCGGACAGAGACAGCTACACCTTC.

The CDR3 protein is CSLRDGGAGETQYF. CDR3 coding DNA: TGCAGCCTCCGGGATGGGGGGGCGGGGGAGACCCAGTACTTC. The chain couples TRBV29-1 to TRBJ2-5; D perhaps matches TRBD2 (7 bases). CDR1 is SQVTM and CDR2 is ANQGSEA in the germline V gene. CDR3 length: 14 residues. V was pared by 8 bases and J by 5 bases, with 21 bases between.

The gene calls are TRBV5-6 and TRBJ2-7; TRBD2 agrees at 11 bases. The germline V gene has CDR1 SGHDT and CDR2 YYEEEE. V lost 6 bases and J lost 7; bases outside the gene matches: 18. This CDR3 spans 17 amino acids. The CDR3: CASTPRDLGLAGGEQYF. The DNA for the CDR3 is TGTGCCAGCACCCCAAGGGATTTAGGACTAGCGGGTGGAGAGCAGTACTTC.

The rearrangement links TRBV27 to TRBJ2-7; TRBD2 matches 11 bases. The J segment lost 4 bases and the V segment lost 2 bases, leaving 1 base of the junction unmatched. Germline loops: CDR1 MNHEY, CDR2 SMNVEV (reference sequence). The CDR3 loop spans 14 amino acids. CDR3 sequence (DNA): TGTGCCAGCAGTTTACTAGCGGGAGGTTACGAGCAGTACTTC. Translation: CASSLLAGGYEQYF.